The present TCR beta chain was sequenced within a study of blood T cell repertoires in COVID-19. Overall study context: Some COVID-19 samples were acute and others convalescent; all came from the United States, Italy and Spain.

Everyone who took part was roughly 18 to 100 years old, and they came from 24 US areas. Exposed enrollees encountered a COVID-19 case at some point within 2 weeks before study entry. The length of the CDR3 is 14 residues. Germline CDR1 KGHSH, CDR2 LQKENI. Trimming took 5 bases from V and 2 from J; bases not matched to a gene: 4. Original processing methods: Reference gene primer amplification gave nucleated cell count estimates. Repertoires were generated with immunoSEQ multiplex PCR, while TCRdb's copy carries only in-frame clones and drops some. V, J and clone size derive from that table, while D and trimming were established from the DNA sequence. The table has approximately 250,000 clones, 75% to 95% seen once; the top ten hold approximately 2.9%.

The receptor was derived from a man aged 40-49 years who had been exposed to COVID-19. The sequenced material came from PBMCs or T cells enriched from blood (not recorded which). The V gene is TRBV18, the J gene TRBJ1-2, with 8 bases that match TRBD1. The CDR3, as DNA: TGTGCCAGCTCAATTCGGACAGGGAACTATGGCTACACCTTC. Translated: CASSIRTGNYGYTF.